The rows below give T cell receptor beta chains drawn from one sample of a study of CD8 T cells in Susac syndrome. TCRdb passed the immunoSEQ multiplex PCR reads through MiXCR, listing each CDR3 protein once. The table records approximately 200,000 distinct CDR3 sequences, roughly 95% of them present only once. Material for sequencing was CD4+ T cells from PBMCs. These receptors came from a human donor with multiple sclerosis. CDR3s include the opening cysteine and the closing phenylalanine or tryptophan. The D gene is left open where the match is weak. Size tells how often a clone was seen (once, few, many) or the class of an expanded clone, and some rows leave it out.

d_call	cdr3_length	clone_size	v_call	j_call	cdr3_nt	cdr3_aa
NA	12	NA	TRBV20-1	TRBJ1-2	TGCAGTGCTGCCGGGACACAAGATGGCTACACCTTC	CSAAGTQDGYTF
NA	14	NA	TRBV12-3/TRBV12-4	TRBJ1-4	TGTGCCAGCAGTTTGATTTTGGCTAATGAAAAACTGTTTTTT	CASSLILANEKLFF
NA	14	once	TRBV11-2	TRBJ2-2	TGTGCTCACCCTGGAGATGGATGGACCGGGGAGCTGTTTTTT	CAHPGDGWTGELFF
NA	12	NA	TRBV30	TRBJ1-2	TGTGCCTGGAGCGAAGGGCCCTGGGGCTACACCTTC	CAWSEGPWGYTF
NA	14	NA	TRBV3-1	TRBJ2-4	TGTGCCAGCAGCCAACCGGGGGCCGGGGGCATTCAGTACTTC	CASSQPGAGGIQYF
NA	13	NA	TRBV20-1	TRBJ2-4	TGCAGTGCTAGGGGGGTAGCCAAAAACATTCAGTACTTC	CSARGVAKNIQYF
NA	12	NA	TRBV30	TRBJ1-2	TGTGCCTGGAACGGAGGAGAGTATGGCTACACCTTC	CAWNGGEYGYTF
NA	15	NA	TRBV5-4	TRBJ2-1	TGTGCCAGCAGCCAAAAGTCGTTCGGAGGGAATGAGCAGTTCTTC	CASSQKSFGGNEQFF
TRBD1	15	NA	TRBV9	TRBJ1-2	TGTGCCAGCAGCATAACGACAGGGGGAAGCTATGGCTACACCTTC	CASSITTGGSYGYTF
NA	13	once	TRBV7-9	TRBJ2-5	TGTGCCAGCAGCTTAGATCGGATGGAGACCCAGTACTTC	CASSLDRMETQYF
NA	14	NA	TRBV14	TRBJ1-1	TGTGCCAGCGATAAGGGACGGGGGGCCTTGGGAGCTTTCTTT	CASDKGRGALGAFF
NA	13	NA	TRBV6-5	TRBJ1-2	TGTGCCAGCACCCGACAGGCCTCTTTGGACTACACCTTC	CASTRQASLDYTF
NA	16	NA	TRBV18	TRBJ1-6	TGTGCCAGCTCACCACGGCGGGGGACCTATAATTCACCCCTCCACTTT	CASSPRRGTYNSPLHF
NA	13	NA	TRBV20-1	TRBJ2-5	TGCAGTGCTAGAGGCCTTCGGGGGGAGACCCAGTACTTC	CSARGLRGETQYF
NA	13	NA	TRBV9	TRBJ2-5	TGTGCCAGCAGCCCCGGGATCCAAGAGACCCAGTACTTC	CASSPGIQETQYF
NA	13	few	TRBV4-2	TRBJ2-5	TGTGCCAGCAGCCAAGAGAGGCGAGAGACCCAGTACTTC	CASSQERRETQYF
TRBD1	14	NA	TRBV20-1	TRBJ2-3	TGCAGTGCTAGTCGGGACAGGGAATCCGATACGCAGTATTTT	CSASRDRESDTQYF
NA	12	NA	TRBV14	TRBJ2-7	TGTGCCGGGAAGAGGGGTCCCTACGAGCAGTACTTC	CAGKRGPYEQYF
NA	14	NA	TRBV20-1	TRBJ2-7	TGCAGTGCTAGAGATCGACGCAAGGCCTACGAGCAGTACTTC	CSARDRRKAYEQYF
NA	12	NA	TRBV7-9	TRBJ2-3	TGTGCCAGCAGCTCCCAATCGGATACGCAGTATTTT	CASSSQSDTQYF
NA	19	NA	TRBV5-6	TRBJ2-7	TGTGCCAGCAGCTTGGGGCTAAGGAGCAGGGGACTAACCTCCTACGAGCAGTACTTC	CASSLGLRSRGLTSYEQYF
TRBD1	12	NA	TRBV5-1	TRBJ2-3	TGCGCCAGCAGCGTAGGGACAGAGACACAGTATTTT	CASSVGTETQYF
TRBD2	18	once	TRBV4-3	TRBJ2-1	TGCGCCAGCAGCCAAGATGCCCGGGGACTAGCGGGGGCCAATGAGCAGTTCTTC	CASSQDARGLAGANEQFF
TRBD2	17	NA	TRBV5-1	TRBJ2-5	TGCGCCAGCAGCCCCCGGACTAGCGGGGGGCTGAAAGAGACCCAGTACTTC	CASSPRTSGGLKETQYF
TRBD2	13	NA	TRBV20-1	TRBJ2-7	TGCAGTGCTAGAGGACTAGCTCGGTACGAGCAGTACTTC	CSARGLARYEQYF